Shown below are 30 T cell receptor beta chains from a single sample sequenced in a study of cytomegalovirus exposure and HLA in healthy donors. Primers included in the PCR were 60 Vbeta and 13 Jbeta primers. The protocol was immunoSEQ multiplex PCR, while the TCRdb copy is restricted to in-frame clones and leaves out a portion. The sample shows roughly 100,000 clones, about 71% of them seen only once. The sequencing input was PBMCs. These receptors were collected from a woman aged 50 to 65 in good health and CMV-seronegative.

V is TRBV5-1 and J is TRBJ1-1; a possible D gene is TRBD1 (5 bases). V lost 4 bases, J lost 4 bases, and 11 bases lay in between. The CDR3 is 13 residues long. Germline CDR1 SGHRS, CDR2 YFSETQ. This chain's CDR3 is CASSAQVGTEAFF. Written as DNA, the CDR3 is TGCGCCAGCAGCGCACAGGTGGGCACTGAAGCTTTCTTT.

The CDR3 protein is CATNERWERSTDTQYF. CDR3 coding DNA: TGTGCCACCAATGAGCGGTGGGAGCGTAGCACAGATACGCAGTATTTT. The gene calls are TRBV28 and TRBJ2-3; D possibly corresponds to TRBD2 (5 bases). Trimming took off 10 bases at V and 0 bases at J, with 20 bases between the two ends. The CDR3 runs 16 residues. CDR1 and CDR2 (germline): MDHEN, SYDVKM.

J is TRBJ2-2 and V is TRBV11-2; possible D gene TRBD1, 6 bases. Deletions cut 5 bases from V and 4 bases from J, with 17 bases between. CDR3 length: 16 residues. Germline V gene lookup returns CDR1 SGHAT and CDR2 FQNNGV. CDR3 nucleotide sequence: TGTGCCAGCAGCACCGGTAGGAACAGGGCCACCGGGGAGCTGTTTTTT. Encoded protein: CASSTGRNRATGELFF. Full variable domain (remainder filled in from reference TRBV11-2 and TRBJ2-2): EAGVAQSPRYKIIEKRQSVAFWCNPISGHATLYWYQQILGQGPKLLIQFQNNGVVDDSQLPKDRFSAERLKGVDSTLKIQPAKLEDSAVYLCASSTGRNRATGELFFGEGSRLTVL.

In its sample, this clone was seen a few times. The genes are TRBV6-5 and TRBJ2-2, with 8 bases identical to TRBD2. Germline assignment: CDR1 MNHEY and CDR2 SVGAGI. CDR3 length: 15 amino acids. Germline trimming cut 5 bases from V and 6 bases from J; bases unmatched to any gene: 8. CDR3 protein: CASSRGGNVAGELFF. CDR3 DNA sequence: TGTGCCAGCAGTCGGGGGGGTAATGTAGCCGGGGAGCTGTTTTTT.

CDR3 bases: TGTGCCAGCAGCTTAGGACAGGAATCTGCACCCCTCCACTTT. Amino acid sequence: CASSLGQESAPLHF. The V call is TRBV7-9, the J call TRBJ1-6, with D maybe TRBD1 (6 bases). Trimming removed 1 base at V and 11 bases at J, with 12 bases between. The CDR3 length is 14 residues. The germline V gene encodes CDR1 SEHNR and CDR2 FQNEAQ (reference sequence).

The chain couples TRBV28 to TRBJ1-1, with unresolved D. V dropped 3 bases and J dropped 1 base, with 6 bases sitting between them. CDR1 MDHEN and CDR2 SYDVKM come from the germline V gene. The CDR3 has 13 amino acids. DNA for the CDR3: TGTGCCAGCAGTTTCGGGTCGAACACTGAAGCTTTCTTT. Protein sequence: CASSFGSNTEAFF.

The chain employs TRBV7-9 and TRBJ1-6, with D hard to call. Germline V CDR1 and CDR2: SEHNR, FQNEAQ (reference sequence). V shed 3 bases and J shed 5 bases, with 8 bases lying between them. The CDR3 loop spans 14 amino acids. The CDR3 DNA sequence: TGTGCCAGCAGCTTGGACGGGAATAATTCACCCCTCCACTTT. It encodes CASSLDGNNSPLHF.

The chain employs TRBV18 and TRBJ1-2; 10 bases map to TRBD1. The CDR3 covers 18 residues. V dropped 2 bases and J dropped 3; count of bases not matched to a gene: 12. Germline lookup yields CDR1 KGHSH and CDR2 LQKENI. The DNA of the CDR3 is TGTGCCAGCTCACCATTAGCCGAGACAGGGGGCTCTGACTATGGCTACACCTTC. Its translation is CASSPLAETGGSDYGYTF.

The CDR3 loop is CASALQGVSYEQYF. As DNA, the CDR3 is TGTGCCAGCGCTCTCCAGGGGGTATCCTACGAGCAGTACTTC. The V call is TRBV2, the J call TRBJ2-7, with 7 bases matching TRBD1. CDR3 length: 14 amino acids. The V gene end was trimmed by 8 bases and the J gene end by 1 base; junction bases not matched to a gene: 8. In germline, CDR1 is SNHLY, CDR2 FYNNEI.

In this sample, this clone turned up a few times. This chain links TRBV30 with TRBJ2-7; D is unclear. Germline CDR1 GTSNPN, CDR2 SVGIG (reference sequence). V was cut by 3 bases and J by 3 bases, with 9 bases left in between. The CDR3 sequence is 12 residues long. The CDR3 loop is CAWSPSRYEQYF. The CDR3 coding sequence is TGTGCCTGGAGCCCGTCTCGCTACGAGCAGTACTTC.

The rearrangement uses TRBV2 and TRBJ1-5; 8 positions agree with TRBD1. CDR1 SNHLY and CDR2 FYNNEI come from the germline V gene. With 6 bases clipped from V and 0 bases from J, the junction kept 10 bases outside the gene matches. The CDR3 is 17 amino acids. For the CDR3, the DNA is TGTGCCAGCAGGACGGGACAGGTCCAATATAGCAATCAGCCCCAGCATTTT. Translation gives CASRTGQVQYSNQPQHF. The full variable domain, with the rest looked up from reference TRBV2 and TRBJ1-5, is EPEVTQTPSHQVTQMGQEVILRCVPISNHLYFYWYRQILGQKVEFLVSFYNNEISEKSEIFDDQFSVERPDGSNFTLKIRSTKLEDSAMYFCASRTGQVQYSNQPQHFGDGTRLSIL.

Only a few counts were recorded for this clone. This chain connects TRBV5-5 to TRBJ2-5, with TRBD2 as a possible D gene (6 bases). Germline assignment: CDR1 SGHKS and CDR2 YYEKEE (reference sequence). V gave up 4 bases and J gave up 3 bases, with 13 bases separating them. The CDR3 contains 14 residues. The DNA of the CDR3 is TGTGCCAGCAGCCCCGACGGGAGCAAAGAGACCCAGTACTTC. It is translated as CASSPDGSKETQYF.

About this clone: A read error may account for a junction end that differs from germline. The chain uses TRBV7-7 and TRBJ2-5, with TRBD2 identical over 8 bases. Germline values: CDR1 SSHAT, CDR2 FNYEAQ (reference sequence). The CDR3 runs to 17 residues. In DNA form, the CDR3 reads TGTGCTAGCAGCCCCCCCTTGGGACTAGTGAACCAAGAGACCCAGTACTTC. Translating it yields CASSPPLGLVNQETQYF.

The chain is built from TRBV7-6 and TRBJ2-5; the match to TRBD2 covers 9 bases. CDR1 is SGHVS, CDR2 FNYEAQ, per germline. With V trimmed by 1 base and J by 2 bases, 5 bases remained unmatched. The CDR3 length is 16 residues. The CDR3 DNA reads as TGTGCCAGCAGCTTAGGACTAGCGGTTTTTCAAGAGACCCAGTACTTC. Amino acids: CASSLGLAVFQETQYF.

The V and J genes are TRBV19 and TRBJ2-3; the D gene is possibly TRBD2 (6 bases). Trimming pared 5 bases from V and 3 bases from J, leaving 15 bases between. The germline V gene encodes CDR1 LNHDA and CDR2 SQIVND (reference sequence). This CDR3 spans 15 amino acids. The CDR3 DNA is TGTGCCAGTAGTTTTGGGGCGGGGAATACAGATACGCAGTATTTT. Translated: CASSFGAGNTDTQYF.

The genes are TRBV7-9 and TRBJ2-3; 14 bases map to TRBD2. This CDR3 has 16 amino acids. Trimming at V came to 3 bases and at J to 2 bases, leaving 1 base not matched to a gene. From germline, CDR1 is SEHNR and CDR2 FQNEAQ (reference sequence). The CDR3 region has the DNA TGTGCCAGCAGCTTGACTAGCGGGAGGGCCACAGATACGCAGTATTTT. Protein sequence: CASSLTSGRATDTQYF.

This clone was found once. As DNA, the CDR3 is TGCGCCAGCAGCCAAGATCCTGCAGCGAACGGGGAGCTGTTTTTT. Amino acid sequence: CASSQDPAANGELFF. The chain has TRBV4-3 and TRBJ2-2, with D uncertain. Germline V gives CDR1 LGHNA, CDR2 YSLEER. The CDR3 runs to 15 residues. V was clipped by 0 bases and J by 7 bases, with 12 bases between them.

The rearrangement uses TRBV5-1 and TRBJ1-3; D unresolved. V lost 2 bases, J lost 4 bases, and 13 bases lay in between. CDR3 length: 15 residues. Germline V CDR1 and CDR2: SGHRS, YFSETQ. DNA for the CDR3: TGCGCCAGCAGCTTCGGGTCGGCCGGAGGAAACACCATATATTTT. This translates into CASSFGSAGGNTIYF.

The J gene is TRBJ2-5, the V gene TRBV7-2; D perhaps matches TRBD1 (5 bases). The J call may be wrong; the DNA end is better matched by TRBJ2-7. The germline V gene has CDR1 SGHTA and CDR2 FQGNSA. CDR3 length equals 13 residues. CDR3 DNA sequence: TGTGCCAGCAGCGCTCAGGGTTCCTACGAGCAGTACTTC. Its protein is CASSAQGSYEQYF.

The chain couples TRBV7-6 to TRBJ2-5; TRBD2 agrees at 9 bases. The DNA end favors TRBJ2-7, so the J call may be wrong. From germline, CDR1 is SGHVS and CDR2 FNYEAQ. This CDR3 is 16 amino acids long. In DNA, the CDR3 is TGTGCCAGCAGCTCTGGTAGCGGGAGACTCTCCTACGAGCAGTACTTC. Translation: CASSSGSGRLSYEQYF.

This clone turned up a few times. The chain employs TRBV7-2 and TRBJ1-2; 8 bases agree with TRBD1. Germline V gene data show CDR1 as SGHTA and CDR2 as FQGNSA. CDR3 length: 13 amino acids. V gave up 5 bases and J gave up 4 bases; unmatched junction bases: 3. As DNA, the CDR3 is TGTGCCAGCAGCGCAACAGGGGGCTATGGCTACACCTTC. Amino acids: CASSATGGYGYTF.

The chain recombines TRBV27 with TRBJ2-1, with D unresolved. V lost 3 bases, J lost 4 bases, and 16 bases lay in between. Germline-derived CDR1 and CDR2 are MNHEY and SMNVEV (reference sequence). The CDR3 is 16 amino acids. CDR3 region: CASSFRLKLKYNEQFF. As DNA, the CDR3 is TGTGCCAGCAGTTTTCGGCTGAAACTAAAATACAATGAGCAGTTCTTC.

The gene calls are TRBV5-1 and TRBJ2-3; a possible D gene is TRBD2 (6 bases). The CDR3 extends over 14 amino acids. V was clipped by 4 bases and J by 0 bases, with 9 bases between them. Germline V CDR1 and CDR2: SGHRS, YFSETQ. The CDR3 sequence: CASSGGESTDTQYF. CDR3 sequence (DNA): TGCGCCAGCAGCGGCGGGGAAAGCACAGATACGCAGTATTTT.

The V call is TRBV28, the J call TRBJ1-1; 11 bases are a match to TRBD1. The V gene's germline CDR1 is MDHEN and CDR2 SYDVKM. Trimming removed 6 bases from V and 0 bases from J; junction bases left unmatched: 12. CDR3 size: 18 residues. The CDR3 loop is CASSVGTGGRGVNTEAFF. In DNA, the CDR3 is TGTGCCAGCAGCGTAGGGACAGGGGGAAGGGGGGTGAACACTGAAGCTTTCTTT.

The CDR3 loop reads CASSEAGTNNEKLFF. In nucleotides, the CDR3 is TGTGCCAGCAGTGAAGCCGGGACAAATAATGAAAAACTGTTTTTT. This chain uses TRBV2 with TRBJ1-4, with a possible D match to TRBD1 (6 bases). This CDR3 has 15 amino acids. Trimming cost V 0 bases and J 4 bases, with 9 bases left between them. Germline assignment: CDR1 SNHLY and CDR2 FYNNEI.

This chain uses TRBV7-9 with TRBJ2-1; TRBD2 might be the D (5 bases). Between the trimmed V and J ends, which lost 8 bases and 8 bases, there was a span of 16 bases. CDR3 size: 13 residues. CDR1 is SEHNR, CDR2 FQNEAQ, per germline (reference sequence). CDR3 coding DNA: TGTGCCAGCGCAGATCCTCTCGGGGATGAGCAGTTCTTC. As protein: CASADPLGDEQFF.

The V gene is TRBV7-9, the J gene TRBJ2-1; TRBD2 aligns across 8 bases. The CDR3 runs to 17 residues. The J segment lost 1 base and the V segment lost 5 bases, leaving 10 bases of the junction unmatched. CDR1 and CDR2 from the germline V gene are SEHNR and FQNEAQ (reference sequence). This CDR3 is CASSARTSTLSYNEQFF. The CDR3, as DNA: TGTGCCAGCAGCGCCCGGACTAGCACCCTTTCCTACAATGAGCAGTTCTTC.

The chain combines TRBV27 with TRBJ1-5, with unresolved D. CDR3 length equals 16 residues. Trimming removed 6 bases at V and 3 bases at J, with 18 bases between. Germline V gives CDR1 MNHEY, CDR2 SMNVEV (reference sequence). CDR3 sequence reads: CASSPRGVGFNQPQHF. CDR3 nucleotide sequence: TGTGCCAGCAGCCCCCGCGGGGTGGGATTCAATCAGCCCCAGCATTTT.

V gene TRBV30 combines with J gene TRBJ1-6; D might be TRBD1 (6 bases). Deletions cut 5 bases from V and 6 bases from J, with 11 bases between. Germline CDR1 reads GTSNPN; CDR2 reads SVGIG (reference sequence). The CDR3 consists of 13 residues. This CDR3 is CAWEDSLNSPLHF. DNA for the CDR3: TGTGCCTGGGAGGACAGTCTTAATTCACCCCTCCACTTT.

The chain recombines TRBV4-1 with TRBJ1-5; possible D gene TRBD1, 6 bases. Trimming took off 3 bases at V and 4 bases at J, with 13 bases between the two ends. The CDR3 totals 15 residues. The germline V gene encodes CDR1 MGHRA and CDR2 YSYEKL. The CDR3, as DNA: TGCGCCAGCAGCCAGTCCGGGACAATGAATCAGCCCCAGCATTTT. This translates into CASSQSGTMNQPQHF.